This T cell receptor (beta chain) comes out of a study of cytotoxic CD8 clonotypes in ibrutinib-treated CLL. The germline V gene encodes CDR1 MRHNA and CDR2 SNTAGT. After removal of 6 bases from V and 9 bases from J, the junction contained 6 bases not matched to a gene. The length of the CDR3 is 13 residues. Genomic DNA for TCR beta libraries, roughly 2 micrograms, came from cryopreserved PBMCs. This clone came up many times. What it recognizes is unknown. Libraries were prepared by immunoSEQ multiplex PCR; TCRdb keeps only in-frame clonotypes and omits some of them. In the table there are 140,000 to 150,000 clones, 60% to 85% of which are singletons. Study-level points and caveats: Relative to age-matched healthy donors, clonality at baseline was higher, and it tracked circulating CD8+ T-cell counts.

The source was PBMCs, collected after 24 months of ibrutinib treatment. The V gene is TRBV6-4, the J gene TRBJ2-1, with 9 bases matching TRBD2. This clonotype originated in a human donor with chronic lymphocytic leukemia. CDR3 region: CASSRSGGSEQFF. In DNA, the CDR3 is TGTGCCAGCAGCCGGAGCGGGGGGAGTGAGCAGTTCTTC.